Presented here are 3 T cell receptor beta chains from one specimen sequenced in a study of identifying expanded T cells in peripheral blood. Assay used: immunoSEQ multiplex PCR; TCRdb lists only in-frame clones, some missing. This sample yields around 100,000 clones, of which around 88% are seen a single time; roughly 15% belongs to the top ten. The specimen was blood. Every receptor here comes from a person aged 18 to 75 in good health.

This chain links TRBV7-2 with TRBJ1-6; TRBD1 matches 12 bases. Trimming at V came to 5 bases and at J to 18 bases, leaving 8 bases not matched to a gene. The CDR3 sequence is 13 residues long. CDR1 and CDR2 from the germline V gene are SGHTA and FQGNSA. Here the CDR3 reads CASSTGQGARSHF. The DNA of the CDR3 is TGTGCCAGCAGCACGGGACAGGGGGCACGAAGCCACTTT.

The rearrangement links TRBV15 to TRBJ1-6; D not certain. This CDR3 has 15 amino acids. CDR1 is LNHNV and CDR2 is YYDKDF in the germline V gene (reference sequence). Trimming left V 4 bases short and J 8 bases short, with 15 bases between. CDR3 in DNA: TGTGCCACCAGCAAGCGGGGTAACATAGATTCACCCCTCCACTTT. Encoded protein: CATSKRGNIDSPLHF.

This chain joins TRBV10-3 and TRBJ1-2, with D perhaps TRBD1 (6 bases). This CDR3 comprises 14 residues. V lost 2 bases to trimming and J lost 4 bases, with 11 bases between them. Germline loops: CDR1 ENHRY, CDR2 SYGVKD. Written as DNA, the CDR3 is TGTGCCATCAGTGAGGGTCTAGGGGGCTATGGCTACACCTTC. Encoded protein: CAISEGLGGYGYTF.